Listed below are T cell receptor beta chains from one sample, sequenced in a study of T-cell reconstitution after alpha-beta-depleted transplantation in children. TCRdb ran MiXCR on the PCR reads and lists one entry per CDR3 protein. The table includes around 200,000 distinct CDR3 sequences, roughly 9% detected once. This sample comprised PBMCs from the stem cell graft donor, obtained from the stem cell graft. The source of these receptors is a human donor who donated a stem cell graft to a child with acute lymphoblastic leukemia. Both conserved end residues are trimmed from each CDR3. Each record gives: clone size, J gene, V gene, D gene, CDR3 protein. A D gene is named only where the DNA matches it firmly. Clone size appears in some rows only: once, few, many, or a class for an expanded clone.

many,TRBJ1-1,TRBV4-2,.,ASSQHGSGNTEAF
.,TRBJ2-7,TRBV6-2/TRBV6-3,TRBD2,ASSHGGLTYEQY
many,TRBJ2-7,TRBV12-3/TRBV12-4,.,ASSLGRIYEQY
once,TRBJ1-1,TRBV29-1,TRBD1,SANRGMNTEAF
.,TRBJ1-1,TRBV2,.,ACCLVGLGPNTEAF
many,TRBJ1-2,TRBV15,.,ATSRDEVYGYT
.,TRBJ2-1,TRBV5-1,TRBD2,ASSGPGGRSNEQF
many,TRBJ2-3,TRBV29-1,.,SVARTAESTDTQY
.,TRBJ2-7,TRBV19,.,ASSPFPRDMAYEQY
few,TRBJ2-1,TRBV7-9,TRBD2,ASSPPGLGYNNEQF
many,TRBJ1-2,TRBV20-1,.,SSRHPRNYGYT
few,TRBJ1-4,TRBV12-3/TRBV12-4,TRBD1,ASSLGTGGTTNEKLF
many,TRBJ2-3,TRBV12-3/TRBV12-4,.,ASSVGGASDTQY
many,TRBJ2-7,TRBV7-9,.,ASSLSGQFYEQY
few,TRBJ2-7,TRBV5-1,.,ASSLVRTPWEQY
many,TRBJ2-7,TRBV3-1,.,ASSQGIYEQY
.,TRBJ1-5,TRBV7-2,.,ASSHGGPNQPQH
many,TRBJ1-3,TRBV7-2,.,ASSSEPFSGNTIY
few,TRBJ1-2,TRBV7-8,.,ASSLGLLRNYGYT
.,TRBJ1-3,TRBV12-3/TRBV12-4,.,ASSARPEGNTIY
many,TRBJ2-1,TRBV12-3/TRBV12-4,TRBD2,ASSGLGGTYNEQF
.,TRBJ1-1,TRBV19,.,ASSITGGESTEAF
many,TRBJ1-1,TRBV29-1,.,SAGRDSPTGHTEAF
.,TRBJ1-1,TRBV12-3/TRBV12-4,TRBD1,ASSPHSAGTGIEDTEAF
few,TRBJ2-7,TRBV12-3/TRBV12-4,.,ASSPGRRTAAYEQY
many,TRBJ2-3,TRBV5-1,TRBD2,ASSLTSGSDTQY
.,TRBJ1-5,TRBV5-6,TRBD1,ASSGDRGSNQPQH
once,TRBJ2-7,TRBV10-1,TRBD2,ASSEMGLAGIRYEQY
many,TRBJ1-2,TRBV12-3/TRBV12-4,.,ASRGRSYGYT
.,TRBJ1-2,TRBV11-2,.,ASSADVGVGYGYT
few,TRBJ1-5,TRBV20-1,.,SARVQNAGNQPQH
few,TRBJ1-6,TRBV10-3,TRBD1,AIRDPTGVNSPLH